The 9 T cell receptor beta chains presented below share a single source sample, sequenced in a study of cytomegalovirus exposure and HLA in healthy donors. PCR was performed using 60 Vbeta and 13 Jbeta primers. The assay was immunoSEQ multiplex PCR, and TCRdb's table has in-frame clones only and misses some. The sample consists of 110,000 or so clones, roughly 76% of them appearing once. The specimen was PBMCs. The source is a middle-aged man in good health and CMV-seropositive.

This chain links TRBV11-3 with TRBJ2-2; 9 bases fit TRBD2. Germline assignment: CDR1 SGHNT and CDR2 YENEEA. Losses at the gene ends were 6 bases for V and 2 bases for J; bases not matched to a gene: 13. The CDR3 spans 18 residues. The CDR3 DNA reads TGTGCCAGCAGGTTCCCTAGCGGGGCCCTTCCTAACACCGGGGAGCTGTTTTTT. Protein product: CASRFPSGALPNTGELFF.

This sequence joins TRBV11-3 and TRBJ2-2; D gene ambiguous. In germline, CDR1 is SGHNT, CDR2 YENEEA. CDR3 length equals 16 residues. V was trimmed by 5 bases and J by 5 bases, leaving 18 bases between them. Here the CDR3 DNA reads TGTGCCAGCAGCGCCATGGCACAGCCGTATACCGGGGAGCTGTTTTTT. Translating it yields CASSAMAQPYTGELFF.

In regard to this clone: The junction differs from germline at one of its ends, possibly a read error. The chain is built from TRBV7-9 and TRBJ2-7, with 7 bases that match TRBD1. The germline CDR1 and CDR2 sequences are SEHNR and FQNEAQ (reference sequence). There are 16 residues in the CDR3. The DNA for the CDR3 is TGTTCCAGCAGCTTATATCCCCGACAGGGATCCTACGAGCAGTACTTC. Its translation is CSSSLYPRQGSYEQYF. Full variable domain (remainder filled in from reference TRBV7-9 and TRBJ2-7): DTGVSQNPRHKITKRGQNVTFRCDPISEHNRLYWYRQTLGQGPEFLTYFQNEAQLEKSRLLSDRFSAERPKGSFSTLEIQRTEQGDSAMYLCSSSLYPRQGSYEQYFGPGTRLTVT.

The V call is TRBV15, the J call TRBJ2-5; 8 bases align to TRBD1. Germline V CDR1 and CDR2: LNHNV, YYDKDF (reference sequence). J was trimmed by 4 bases and V by 5 bases; bases with no gene match: 12. The length of the CDR3 is 16 residues. The CDR3 loop is CATSERDRRGAETQYF. Here the CDR3 DNA reads TGTGCCACCAGCGAACGGGACAGGAGGGGGGCAGAGACCCAGTACTTC.

The chain joins TRBV2 to TRBJ2-4, with 7 bases matching TRBD1. The CDR3 extends over 15 amino acids. Germline-derived CDR1 and CDR2 are SNHLY and FYNNEI. The trim removed 5 bases at V and 3 bases at J, leaving 7 bases unmatched. DNA of the CDR3: TGTGCCAGCAGTCAAAGACAGGGTAGCAAAAACATTCAGTACTTC. It specifies CASSQRQGSKNIQYF.

This clone has a single count. The junction departs from germline at one end; a sequencing error may be responsible. J is TRBJ2-5 and V is TRBV7-7, with TRBD1 matching 8 bases. CDR3 length: 15 residues. Germline CDR1 SSHAT, CDR2 FNYEAQ (reference sequence). CDR3 coding DNA: TGTGCTAGCAGCCAAAATCAGGGGGCCGGGGAGACCCAGTACTTC. Translated, it gives CASSQNQGAGETQYF.

In DNA form, the CDR3 reads TGTGCCAGCAGCCAAGATTTAGCGGGGGGGCGCGAGCAGTTCTTC. Translation: CASSQDLAGGREQFF. The chain uses TRBV14 and TRBJ2-1, with 11 bases that match TRBD2. V shed 0 bases and J 10 bases; nucleotides not matched to a gene: 5. The CDR3 is 15 residues long. Germline CDR1 reads SGHDN; CDR2 reads FVKESK.

This clone has only one observation. J is TRBJ2-5 and V is TRBV19; tentatively, D is TRBD2 (6 bases). Near its end, the DNA agrees better with TRBJ2-7, so the J call may be wrong. The V gene's germline CDR1 is LNHDA and CDR2 SQIVND (reference sequence). The CDR3 loop spans 14 amino acids. CDR3 sequence reads: CASRPSGLGYEQYF. CDR3 sequence (DNA): TGTGCCAGTAGACCCTCGGGACTGGGTTACGAGCAGTACTTC.

The J gene is TRBJ2-5, the V gene TRBV7-9; 12 bases agree with TRBD2. Gene TRBJ2-7 matches the end of the DNA better, so the J call may be wrong. CDR1 and CDR2 (germline): SEHNR, FQNEAQ (reference sequence). The CDR3 contains 18 residues. CDR3 sequence (DNA): TGTGCCAGCAGCCCAATGGGACTAGCGGGTATGAGCTCCTACGAGCAGTACTTC. This sequence encodes CASSPMGLAGMSSYEQYF.